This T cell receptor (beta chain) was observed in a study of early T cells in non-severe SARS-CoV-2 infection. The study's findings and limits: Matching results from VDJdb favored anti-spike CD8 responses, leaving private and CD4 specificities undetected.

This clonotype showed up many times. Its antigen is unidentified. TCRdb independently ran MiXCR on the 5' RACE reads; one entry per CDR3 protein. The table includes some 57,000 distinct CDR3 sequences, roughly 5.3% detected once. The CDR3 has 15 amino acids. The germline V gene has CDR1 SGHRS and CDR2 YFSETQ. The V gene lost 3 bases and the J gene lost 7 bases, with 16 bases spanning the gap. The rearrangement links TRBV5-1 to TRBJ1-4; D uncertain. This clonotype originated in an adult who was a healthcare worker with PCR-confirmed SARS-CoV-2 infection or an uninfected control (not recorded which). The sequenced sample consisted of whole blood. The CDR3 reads CASSSLDGVGEKLFF. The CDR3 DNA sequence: TGCGCCAGCAGCTCCCTGGACGGAGTAGGTGAAAAACTGTTTTTT. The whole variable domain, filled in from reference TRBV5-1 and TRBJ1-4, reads KAGVTQTPRYLIKTRGQQVTLSCSPISGHRSVSWYQQTPGQGLQFLFEYFSETQRNKGNFPGRFSGRQFSNSRSEMNVSTLELGDSALYLCASSSLDGVGEKLFFGSGTQLSVL.